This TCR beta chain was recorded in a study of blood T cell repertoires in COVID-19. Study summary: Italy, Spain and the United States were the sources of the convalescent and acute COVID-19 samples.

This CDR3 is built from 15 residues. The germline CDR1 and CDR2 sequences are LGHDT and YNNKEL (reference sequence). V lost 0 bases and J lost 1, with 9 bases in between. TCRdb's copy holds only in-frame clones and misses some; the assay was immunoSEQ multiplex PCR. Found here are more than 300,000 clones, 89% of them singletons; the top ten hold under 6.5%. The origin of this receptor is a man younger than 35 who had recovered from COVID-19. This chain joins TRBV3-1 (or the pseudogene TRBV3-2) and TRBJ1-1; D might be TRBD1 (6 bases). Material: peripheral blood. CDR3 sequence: CASSQDQGGNTEAFF. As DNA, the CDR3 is TGTGCCAGCAGCCAAGATCAAGGGGGGAACACTGAAGCTTTCTTT.